This T cell receptor (beta chain) was identified during a study of T cell changes during pregnancy in multiple sclerosis. Profiling relied on immunoSEQ multiplex PCR, and the TCRdb table lists in-frame clones only, not all of them. The data show approximately 90,000 clones, 91% seen once. From germline, CDR1 is SGHNT and CDR2 YYREEE (reference sequence). The CDR3 runs to 13 residues. Trimming left V 0 bases short and J 5 bases short, with 9 bases between. The material sequenced was peripheral blood, taken in the first trimester of pregnancy. The TCR originated in a female donor with multiple sclerosis, enrolled in a pregnancy study. The J gene is TRBJ2-7, the V gene TRBV5-4; D not certain. In DNA, the CDR3 is TGTGCCAGCAGCTTGGATCGGTTCCACGAGCAGTACTTC. Protein product: CASSLDRFHEQYF.